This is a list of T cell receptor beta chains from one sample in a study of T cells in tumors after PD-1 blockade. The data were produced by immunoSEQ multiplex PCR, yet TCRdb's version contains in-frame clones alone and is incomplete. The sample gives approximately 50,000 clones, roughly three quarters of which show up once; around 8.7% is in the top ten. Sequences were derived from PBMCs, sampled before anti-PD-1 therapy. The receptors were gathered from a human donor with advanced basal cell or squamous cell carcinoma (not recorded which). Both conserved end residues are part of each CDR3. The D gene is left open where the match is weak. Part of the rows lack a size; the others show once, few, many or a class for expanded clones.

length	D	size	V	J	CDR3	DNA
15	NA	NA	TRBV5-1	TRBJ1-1	CASNRDGRFNTEAFF	TGCGCCAGCAACCGGGACGGTAGGTTTAACACTGAAGCTTTCTTT
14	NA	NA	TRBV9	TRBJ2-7	CASSVGGSSAEQYF	TGTGCCAGCAGCGTAGGTGGATCCTCCGCCGAGCAGTACTTC
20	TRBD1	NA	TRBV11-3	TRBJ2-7	CASSLGRQGDVWDPSYEQYF	TGTGCCAGCAGCTTGGGTCGACAGGGGGATGTGTGGGACCCATCCTACGAGCAGTACTTC
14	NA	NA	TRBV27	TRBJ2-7	CASSQSPPGYEQYF	TGTGCCAGCAGTCAGAGCCCGCCTGGCTACGAGCAGTACTTC
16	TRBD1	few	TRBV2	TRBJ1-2	CASSDAQPGQGPGYTF	TGTGCCAGCAGTGACGCTCAGCCGGGACAGGGTCCAGGCTACACCTTC
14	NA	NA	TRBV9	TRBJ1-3	CASSVQDSGNTIYF	TGTGCCAGCAGCGTACAGGACTCTGGAAACACCATATATTTT
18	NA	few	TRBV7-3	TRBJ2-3	CASSPRAVTGGRLDTQYF	TGTGCCAGCAGCCCGCGGGCCGTTACGGGGGGCCGCCTAGATACGCAGTATTTT
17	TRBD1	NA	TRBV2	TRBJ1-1	CASSRRGVVAMNTEAFF	TGTGCCAGCAGCCGCAGGGGGGTCGTAGCCATGAACACTGAAGCTTTCTTT
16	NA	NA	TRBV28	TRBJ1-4	CASSLTLGTGIEKLFF	TGTGCCAGCAGTCTGACTCTAGGGACTGGGATTGAAAAACTGTTTTTT
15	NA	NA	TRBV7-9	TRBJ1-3	CASSHGGVSGNTIYF	TGTGCCAGCAGCCACGGGGGGGTGTCTGGAAACACCATATATTTT
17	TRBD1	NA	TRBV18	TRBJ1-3	CASSPGQGGFSGNTIYF	TGTGCCAGCTCACCCGGACAGGGAGGGTTCTCTGGAAACACCATATATTTT
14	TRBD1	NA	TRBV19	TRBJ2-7	CASSYGRQGYEQYF	TGTGCCAGTAGTTACGGACGACAGGGCTACGAGCAGTACTTC
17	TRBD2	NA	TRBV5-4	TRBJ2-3	CASSSGLAGGSTDTQYF	TGTGCCAGCAGCAGCGGACTAGCGGGGGGTTCGACAGATACGCAGTATTTT
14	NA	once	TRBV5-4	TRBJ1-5	CASSSGTNNQPQHF	TGTGCCAGCAGCTCGGGGACAAACAATCAGCCCCAGCATTTT
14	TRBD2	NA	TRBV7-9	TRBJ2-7	CASSLASGVYEQYF	TGTGCCAGCAGCTTAGCGAGCGGGGTCTACGAGCAGTACTTC
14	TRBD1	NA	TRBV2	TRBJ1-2	CASTRQGGFYGYTF	TGTGCCAGTACGCGACAGGGTGGATTCTATGGCTACACCTTC
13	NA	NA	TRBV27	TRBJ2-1	CASSARRYNEQFF	TGTGCCAGCAGTGCCCGCCGGTACAATGAGCAGTTCTTC
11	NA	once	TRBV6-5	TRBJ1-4	CASSYGGKLFF	TGTGCCAGCAGTTACGGAGGGAAACTGTTTTTT